The 12 T cell receptor beta chains in this list originate from one sample, sequenced in a study of shared clonotypes between healthy human individuals. The method was immunoSEQ multiplex PCR; TCRdb's version includes in-frame clones alone and lacks a portion of them. The sample includes roughly 700,000 clones, approximately 79% of them seen just once. Sequencing was performed on memory CD4+ T cells sorted from blood. Subset: CD45RA-negative fraction. The receptors originated from a woman aged 25 to 39 in good health.

The rearrangement uses TRBV7-9 and TRBJ1-3; possibly TRBD1 for D (5 bases). CDR3 length: 14 amino acids. The germline V gene has CDR1 SEHNR and CDR2 FQNEAQ (reference sequence). Trimming stripped 5 bases from V and 0 bases from J, with 8 bases between. The CDR3 loop reads CASSDQGSGNTIYF. In nucleotides, the CDR3 is TGTGCCAGCAGCGACCAGGGCTCTGGAAACACCATATATTTT.

This clone was seen only once. The chain carries TRBV11-2 and TRBJ2-7; TRBD2 might be the D (7 bases). CDR1 is SGHAT and CDR2 is FQNNGV in the germline V gene. The CDR3 loop spans 16 amino acids. V lost 4 bases and J lost 2, with 18 bases in between. CDR3 loop: CASSWEGGGGTYEQYF. In nucleotides, the CDR3 is TGTGCCAGCAGCTGGGAGGGGGGAGGAGGAACCTACGAGCAGTACTTC.

The chain employs TRBV11-2 and TRBJ2-1; no clear D gene. V dropped 1 base and J dropped 10 bases, with 20 bases sitting between them. Germline V gene lookup returns CDR1 SGHAT and CDR2 FQNNGV. This CDR3 has 16 amino acids. CDR3 amino acids: CASSLAGSLRLYEQFF. The DNA of the CDR3 is TGTGCCAGCAGCTTAGCCGGGTCTCTCAGGCTCTACGAGCAGTTCTTC.

This chain joins TRBV6-1 and TRBJ1-2; no definite D call. The CDR3 covers 13 residues. V was shortened by 7 bases and J by 8 bases, with 17 bases between the two germline ends. In germline, CDR1 is MNHNS, CDR2 SASEGT. In nucleotides, the CDR3 is TGTGCCAGCACCAAAAATCGGAAAGAGGGCTACACCTTC. Amino acids: CASTKNRKEGYTF.

The chain carries TRBV5-1 and TRBJ2-3, with TRBD1 matching over 8 bases. The CDR3 runs to 14 residues. Trimming at V came to 2 bases and at J to 3 bases, leaving 2 bases not matched to a gene. Germline V CDR1 and CDR2: SGHRS, YFSETQ. This chain's CDR3 is CASSFQGATDTQYF. The CDR3, as DNA: TGCGCCAGCAGCTTTCAGGGGGCGACAGATACGCAGTATTTT. The full variable domain, in which reference TRBV5-1 and TRBJ2-3 provide the parts outside the CDR3, is KAGVTQTPRYLIKTRGQQVTLSCSPISGHRSVSWYQQTPGQGLQFLFEYFSETQRNKGNFPGRFSGRQFSNSRSEMNVSTLELGDSALYLCASSFQGATDTQYFGPGTRLTVL.

The rearrangement joins TRBV5-5 to TRBJ2-1; D is unresolved. V lost 5 bases to trimming and J lost 4 bases, with 13 bases between them. The CDR3 is made up of 14 amino acids. Germline CDR1 and CDR2: SGHKS and YYEKEE (reference sequence). For the CDR3, the DNA is TGTGCCAGCAGGCCCGGGTTAGGGTACAATGAGCAGTTCTTC. Protein: CASRPGLGYNEQFF.

This CDR3 is CASSVRRDTYGYTF. DNA of the CDR3: TGTGCCAGCTCAGTCCGGCGGGACACTTATGGCTACACCTTC. The chain employs TRBV18 and TRBJ1-2, with D possibly being TRBD1 (6 bases). This CDR3 is 14 amino acids long. CDR1 and CDR2 from the germline V gene are KGHSH and LQKENI. Trimming stripped 5 bases from V and 5 bases from J, with 15 bases between. The variable domain in full, with the rest retrieved from reference TRBV18 and TRBJ1-2, is NAGVMQNPRHLVRRRGQEARLRCSPMKGHSHVYWYRQLPEEGLKFMVYLQKENIIDESGMPKERFSAEFPKEGPSILRIQQVVRGDSAAYFCASSVRRDTYGYTFGSGTRLTVV.

The chain carries TRBV6-5 and TRBJ2-7; possible D gene TRBD1, 6 bases. The germline V gene encodes CDR1 MNHEY and CDR2 SVGAGI. Trimming pared 0 bases from V and 2 bases from J, leaving 14 bases between. This CDR3 comprises 16 residues. In DNA, the CDR3 is TGTGCCAGCAGTTACTCCGGGCAGGGGAAGACCTACGAGCAGTACTTC. This encodes CASSYSGQGKTYEQYF.

J is TRBJ2-6 and V is TRBV4-1; 8 nucleotides agree with TRBD1. The junction had 9 bases not matched to a gene; V was cut back by 4 bases and J by 1 base. Germline CDR1 MGHRA, CDR2 YSYEKL. This CDR3 contains 18 residues. The CDR3 region is CASSRQTGEHSGANVLTF. The CDR3 DNA reads TGCGCCAGCAGCCGCCAGACAGGGGAACATTCTGGGGCCAACGTCCTGACTTTC.

This clone has only one observation. Additional DNA sequences in this sample encode the identical CDR3. The chain joins TRBV7-7 to TRBJ2-5; D tentatively fits TRBD1 or TRBD2 (5 bases each). Trimming shortened V by 1 base and J by 1 base, and 7 bases separated the two germline ends. Germline loops: CDR1 SSHAT, CDR2 FNYEAQ (reference sequence). This CDR3 is 14 amino acids long. CDR3 nucleotide sequence: TGTGCCAGCAGCTTAGGGGGGATCCAAGAGACCCAGTACTTC. As protein: CASSLGGIQETQYF.

The chain has TRBV2 and TRBJ2-2, with D possibly TRBD1 on 6 matching bases. Trimming removed 2 bases at V and 7 bases at J, with 11 bases between. The CDR3 is made up of 14 amino acids. From germline, CDR1 is SNHLY and CDR2 FYNNEI. The CDR3 loop is CASSERPQGGELFF. CDR3 DNA: TGTGCCAGCAGTGAAAGGCCACAGGGCGGGGAGCTGTTTTTT.

The chain is built from TRBV9 and TRBJ2-2; 9 bases are a match to TRBD2. The V gene's germline CDR1 is SGDLS and CDR2 YYNGEE. The CDR3 is 16 residues long. Trimming removed 4 bases from V and 5 bases from J; junction bases left unmatched: 9. CDR3 sequence: CASSLRLADETGELFF. In DNA form, the CDR3 reads TGTGCCAGCAGCTTACGACTAGCGGATGAGACCGGGGAGCTGTTTTTT.